These 4 T cell receptor beta chains share one sample of origin, sequenced in a study of T cell responses to AZD1222 COVID-19 vaccine (dated by TCRdb to 2020 to 2023). Libraries were built with the immunoSEQ multiplex PCR assay. Imported from immuneACCESS, the table was reduced by TCRdb to in-frame sequences with V and J called. These copies leave out some clones; in studies compared against another copy, an unresolved V gene accounts for under half, and the cause of the remainder is not known. A total of tens of thousands of clones appear in this sample, roughly 86% of them only once. The ten biggest clones cover 6.9% of the sample. This sample's time point label indicates: about 28 days (+/-7) after the second vaccine dose. Source: peripheral blood, taken 28 days after the second AZD1222 dose. The receptors come from an adult who received the AZD1222 COVID-19 vaccine.

The chain recombines TRBV5-1 with TRBJ1-1; D gene ambiguous. The CDR3 is made up of 12 amino acids. V shed 2 bases and J shed 5 bases, with 7 bases lying between them. From germline, CDR1 is SGHRS and CDR2 YFSETQ. In DNA form, the CDR3 reads TGCGCCAGCAGCTTTGATAAGACTGAAGCTTTCTTT. Protein: CASSFDKTEAFF. Filled out from reference TRBV5-1 and TRBJ1-1, the complete variable domain reads KAGVTQTPRYLIKTRGQQVTLSCSPISGHRSVSWYQQTPGQGLQFLFEYFSETQRNKGNFPGRFSGRQFSNSRSEMNVSTLELGDSALYLCASSFDKTEAFFGQGTRLTVV.

The chain links TRBV15 to TRBJ2-1, with D possibly TRBD1 on 6 matching bases. V gave up 4 bases and J gave up 5 bases, with 18 bases separating them. The germline V gene encodes CDR1 LNHNV and CDR2 YYDKDF (reference sequence). The CDR3 totals 16 residues. The CDR3 loop is CATSISGTPDDNEQFF. Here the CDR3 DNA reads TGTGCCACCAGCATATCCGGGACACCCGATGACAATGAGCAGTTCTTC.

This chain joins TRBV4-2 and TRBJ1-3, with 7 positions matching TRBD1. There are 15 residues in the CDR3. V dropped 2 bases and J dropped 4; count of bases not matched to a gene: 5. Germline values: CDR1 LGHNA, CDR2 YNFKEQ. For the CDR3, the DNA is TGTGCCAGCAGCCAACCCAGGGGGACCGGAAACACCATATATTTT. It is translated as CASSQPRGTGNTIYF.

This clone has a single count. This chain joins TRBV27 and TRBJ1-5; D not resolved. The CDR3 covers 14 residues. CDR1 MNHEY and CDR2 SMNVEV come from the germline V gene (reference sequence). V lost 6 bases and J lost 7, with 16 bases in between. The CDR3 here is CASSLRAGLQPQHF. The CDR3 nucleotides are TGTGCCAGCAGCCTAAGGGCAGGATTGCAGCCCCAGCATTTT.